A single sample is the source of the 13 T cell receptor beta chains below, sequenced in a study of shared T cell receptors in the human thymus (dated by TCRdb to the early 2020s). The library was produced with the immunoSEQ multiplex PCR assay. Imported from immuneACCESS, the table was reduced by TCRdb to in-frame sequences with V and J called. These copies leave out some clones; in studies compared against another copy, an unresolved V gene accounts for under half, and the cause of the remainder is not known. This sample holds approximately 400,000 clones; just under 95% were observed only once. The ten largest clonotypes hold around 0.019% of the sample. Sample: thymocytes. These receptor sequences come from a human donor.

The chain recombines TRBV19 with TRBJ2-5, with D perhaps matching TRBD2 (6 bases). Germline V gene sequence: CDR1 LNHDA, CDR2 SQIVND (reference sequence). The CDR3 runs to 18 residues. V lost 4 bases and J 1 base, leaving 22 bases between the germline ends. The CDR3 protein is CASSTRESPAPLQETQYF. CDR3 DNA sequence: TGTGCCAGTAGTACCCGGGAGTCCCCCGCCCCGCTCCAAGAGACCCAGTACTTC.

V is TRBV28 and J is TRBJ2-7; 7 positions agree with TRBD1. CDR3 size: 15 residues. With 1 base clipped from V and 1 base from J, the junction kept 4 bases outside the gene matches. The germline V gene encodes CDR1 MDHEN and CDR2 SYDVKM. The DNA for the CDR3 is TGTGCCAGCAGTTTATCACCGGGACAGTCCTACGAGCAGTACTTC. As protein: CASSLSPGQSYEQYF.

The DNA for the CDR3 is TGTGCCAGCTCGCCGACAGGGTCCTACGAGCAGTACTTC. Encoded protein: CASSPTGSYEQYF. This chain uses TRBV18 with TRBJ2-7, with TRBD1 matching over 7 bases. Germline CDR1 and CDR2: KGHSH and LQKENI. V lost 6 bases and J lost 1; bases outside the gene matches: 3. This CDR3 is 13 amino acids long. Supplemented by reference TRBV18 and TRBJ2-7, the full variable domain reads NAGVMQNPRHLVRRRGQEARLRCSPMKGHSHVYWYRQLPEEGLKFMVYLQKENIIDESGMPKERFSAEFPKEGPSILRIQQVVRGDSAAYFCASSPTGSYEQYFGPGTRLTVT.

The V call is TRBV7-9, the J call TRBJ2-7; no reliable D call. Germline V gene data show CDR1 as SEHNR and CDR2 as FQNEAQ (reference sequence). This CDR3 is built from 15 residues. The germline V and J ends were trimmed by 1 base and 0 bases, with 10 bases remaining between them. In DNA, the CDR3 is TGTGCCAGCAGCTTAGGTCCAGATAGCTCCTACGAGCAGTACTTC. Protein: CASSLGPDSSYEQYF.

The chain uses TRBV7-2 and TRBJ1-5; D might be TRBD1 (6 bases). The CDR3 has 14 amino acids. V lost 5 bases, J lost 7 bases, and 15 bases lay in between. Per the germline V gene, CDR1 is SGHTA and CDR2 is FQGNSA. CDR3 residues: CASSQGGLQQPQHF. CDR3 nucleotide sequence: TGTGCCAGCAGCCAAGGGGGTCTACAACAGCCCCAGCATTTT.

The J gene is TRBJ2-1, the V gene TRBV15; no firm D call. The length of the CDR3 is 17 residues. Between the trimmed V and J ends, which lost 0 bases and 0 bases, there was a span of 12 bases. Germline V lookup: CDR1 LNHNV, CDR2 YYDKDF (reference sequence). The CDR3 here is CATSRDPDRGSYNEQFF. In DNA, the CDR3 is TGTGCCACCAGCAGAGACCCCGACCGAGGCTCCTACAATGAGCAGTTCTTC.

J is TRBJ2-3 and V is TRBV5-5, with 10 positions matching TRBD1. The CDR3 loop spans 16 amino acids. V gave up 5 bases and J gave up 2 bases; unmatched junction bases: 8. The germline V gene encodes CDR1 SGHKS and CDR2 YYEKEE (reference sequence). CDR3: CASRWTGGGSTDTQYF. Written as DNA, the CDR3 is TGTGCCAGCAGGTGGACAGGGGGGGGTTCCACAGATACGCAGTATTTT.

The V gene is TRBV14, the J gene TRBJ1-3; D unclear. Trimming cost V 4 bases and J 0 bases, with 16 bases left between them. CDR3 size: 17 residues. Per the germline V gene, CDR1 is SGHDN and CDR2 is FVKESK. In DNA, the CDR3 is TGTGCCAGCAGCCCCCGGGGAGGAGGCCCCTCTGGAAACACCATATATTTT. This codes for CASSPRGGGPSGNTIYF.

A single count supports this clone. The chain has TRBV7-2 and TRBJ2-1; 7 positions agree with TRBD1. The CDR3 sequence is 18 residues long. The ends lost 4 bases at V and 4 bases at J; junction bases unmatched: 16. Germline CDR1 is SGHTA and CDR2 is FQGNSA. The CDR3 region has the DNA TGTGCCAGCAGCTCTCACGGCCAGACAAGGGGGCTTTACAATGAGCAGTTCTTC. Protein: CASSSHGQTRGLYNEQFF.

This chain connects TRBV14 to TRBJ2-1, with D perhaps assigned TRBD1 or TRBD2 (5 bases each). CDR3 size: 17 residues. Deletions cut 3 bases from V and 8 bases from J, with 23 bases between. Germline V gene sequence: CDR1 SGHDN, CDR2 FVKESK. The CDR3 region is CASSHPRGELLRDEQFF. CDR3 bases: TGTGCCAGCAGCCACCCAAGGGGAGAACTCCTAAGGGATGAGCAGTTCTTC.

The V call is TRBV5-1, the J call TRBJ2-7; a weak D match, TRBD1 (5 bases). The CDR3 consists of 15 residues. Trimming stripped 2 bases from V and 6 bases from J, with 18 bases between. From germline, CDR1 is SGHRS and CDR2 YFSETQ. The CDR3 region is CASSLGESVPLEQYF. The CDR3 DNA is TGCGCCAGCAGCTTAGGGGAATCAGTCCCCCTCGAGCAGTACTTC.

This chain joins TRBV11-2 and TRBJ2-3; D unresolved. CDR1 is SGHAT, CDR2 FQNNGV, per germline. With 2 bases removed from V and 7 bases from J, the gap between germline ends came to 28 bases. The CDR3 is 19 amino acids. DNA for the CDR3: TGTGCCAGCAGCTTATACCGGTCCTTTTGGGCTTCCTTGGGATATACGCAGTATTTT. It specifies CASSLYRSFWASLGYTQYF.

In its sample, this clone was seen a few times. This sequence joins TRBV21-1 and TRBJ2-7; TRBD2, the D gene given by the table, was not confirmed from the DNA. TRBV21-1 is designated a pseudogene. This CDR3 region has 15 residues. The CDR3 here is CASSKGLRRADEQYF. The DNA of the CDR3 is TGTGCCAGCAGCAAGGGACTCAGGAGGGCTGACGAGCAGTACTTC.